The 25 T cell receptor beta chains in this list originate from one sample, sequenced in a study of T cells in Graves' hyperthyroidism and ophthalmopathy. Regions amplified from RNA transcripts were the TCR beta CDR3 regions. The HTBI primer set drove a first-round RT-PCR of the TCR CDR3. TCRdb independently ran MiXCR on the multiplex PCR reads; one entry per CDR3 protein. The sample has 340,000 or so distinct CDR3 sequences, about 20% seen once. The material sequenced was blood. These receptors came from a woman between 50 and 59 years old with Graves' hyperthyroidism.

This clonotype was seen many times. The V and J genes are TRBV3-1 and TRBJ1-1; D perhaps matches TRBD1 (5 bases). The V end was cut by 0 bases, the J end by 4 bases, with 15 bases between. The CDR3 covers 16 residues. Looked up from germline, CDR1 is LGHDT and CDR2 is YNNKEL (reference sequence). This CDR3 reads CASSQDRGPRGTEAFF. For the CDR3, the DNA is TGTGCCAGCAGCCAAGATCGGGGACCCCGAGGCACTGAAGCTTTCTTT. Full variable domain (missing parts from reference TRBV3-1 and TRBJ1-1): DTAVSQTPKYLVTQMGNDKSIKCEQNLGHDTMYWYKQDSKKFLKIMFSYNNKELIINETVPNRFSPKSPDKAHLNLHINSLELGDSAVYFCASSQDRGPRGTEAFFGQGTRLTVV.

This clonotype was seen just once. Written as DNA, the CDR3 is TGTACCACCAAGGTGGTAGGTTCGGGCACTGAAGCTTTCTTT. This gives the protein CTTKVVGSGTEAFF. The chain couples TRBV12-3 or TRBV12-4 to TRBJ1-1; no reliable D call. The CDR3 is 14 amino acids.

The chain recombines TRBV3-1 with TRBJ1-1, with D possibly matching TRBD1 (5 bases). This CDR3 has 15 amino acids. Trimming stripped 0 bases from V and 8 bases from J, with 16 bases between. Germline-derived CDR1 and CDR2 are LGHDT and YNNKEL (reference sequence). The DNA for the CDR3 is TGTGCCAGCAGCCAAGAAGGGACGGCGTATCGGGAAGCTTTCTTT. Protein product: CASSQEGTAYREAFF.

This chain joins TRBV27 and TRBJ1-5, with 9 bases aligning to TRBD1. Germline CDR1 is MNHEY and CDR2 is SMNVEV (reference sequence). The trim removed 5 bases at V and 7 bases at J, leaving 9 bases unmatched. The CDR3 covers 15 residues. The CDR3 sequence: CASSPQQGARQPQHF. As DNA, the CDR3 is TGTGCCAGCAGTCCCCAACAGGGGGCGCGGCAGCCCCAGCATTTT.

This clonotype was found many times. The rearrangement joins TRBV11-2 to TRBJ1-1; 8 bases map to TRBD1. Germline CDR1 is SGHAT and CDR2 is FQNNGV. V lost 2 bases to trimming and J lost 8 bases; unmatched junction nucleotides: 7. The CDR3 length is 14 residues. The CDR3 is CASSLRTGKSEAFF. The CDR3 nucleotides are TGTGCCAGCAGCTTACGGACAGGGAAATCCGAAGCTTTCTTT.

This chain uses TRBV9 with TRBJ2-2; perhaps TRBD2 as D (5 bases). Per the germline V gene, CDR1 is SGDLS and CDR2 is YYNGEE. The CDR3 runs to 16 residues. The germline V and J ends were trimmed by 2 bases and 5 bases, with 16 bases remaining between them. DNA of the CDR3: TGTGCCAGCAGCGTGGGAGACTCTGGGCGTACCGGGGAGCTGTTTTTT. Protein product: CASSVGDSGRTGELFF. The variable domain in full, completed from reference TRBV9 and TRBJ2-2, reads DSGVTQTPKHLITATGQRVTLRCSPRSGDLSVYWYQQSLDQGLQFLIQYYNGEERAKGNILERFSAQQFPDLHSELNLSSLELGDSALYFCASSVGDSGRTGELFFGEGSRLTVL.

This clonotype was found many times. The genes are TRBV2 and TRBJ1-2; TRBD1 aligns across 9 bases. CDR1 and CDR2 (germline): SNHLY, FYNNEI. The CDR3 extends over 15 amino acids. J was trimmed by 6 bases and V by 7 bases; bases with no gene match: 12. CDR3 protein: CASNKDGGQGNGYTF. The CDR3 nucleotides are TGTGCCAGCAACAAAGACGGGGGACAGGGAAATGGCTACACCTTC.

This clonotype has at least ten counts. The CDR3 nucleotides are TGTGCCAGCAGCTTAGCAGGGGACACCTACGAGCAGTACGTC. Amino acids: CASSLAGDTYEQYV. This chain uses TRBV7-8 with TRBJ2-7; a weak D match, TRBD1 (6 bases). The CDR3 runs to 14 residues. The germline V and J ends were trimmed by 0 bases and 2 bases, with 8 bases remaining between them. Per germline, CDR1 SGHVS and CDR2 FQNEAQ.

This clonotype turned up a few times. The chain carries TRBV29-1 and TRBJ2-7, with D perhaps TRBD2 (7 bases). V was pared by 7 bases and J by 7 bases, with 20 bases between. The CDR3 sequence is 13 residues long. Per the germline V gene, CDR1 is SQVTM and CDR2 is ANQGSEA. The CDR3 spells CSGRGAARDEQYF. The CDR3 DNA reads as TGCAGCGGACGGGGGGCAGCCCGGGATGAGCAGTACTTC.

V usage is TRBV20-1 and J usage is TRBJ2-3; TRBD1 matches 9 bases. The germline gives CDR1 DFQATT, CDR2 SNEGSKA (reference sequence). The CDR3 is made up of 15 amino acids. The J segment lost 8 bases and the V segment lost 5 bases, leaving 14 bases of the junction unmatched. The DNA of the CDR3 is TGCAGTGCTGAAAAAGCCGGGACAGGGTTTGGTACGCAGTATTTT. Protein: CSAEKAGTGFGTQYF.

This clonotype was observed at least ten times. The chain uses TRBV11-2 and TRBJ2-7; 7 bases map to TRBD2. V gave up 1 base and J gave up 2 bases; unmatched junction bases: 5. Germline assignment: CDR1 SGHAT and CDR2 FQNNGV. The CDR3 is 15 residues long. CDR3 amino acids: CASSLVSSGAYEQYF. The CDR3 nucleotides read TGTGCCAGCAGCTTAGTATCTAGCGGAGCCTACGAGCAGTACTTC.

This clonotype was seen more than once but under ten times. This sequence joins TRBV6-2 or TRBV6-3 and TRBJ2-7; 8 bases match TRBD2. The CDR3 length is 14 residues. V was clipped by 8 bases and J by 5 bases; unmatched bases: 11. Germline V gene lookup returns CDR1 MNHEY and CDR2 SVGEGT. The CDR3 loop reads CASGRLGGGHEQYV. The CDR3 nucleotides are TGTGCCAGCGGCCGCCTCGGGGGGGGACACGAGCAGTACGTC.

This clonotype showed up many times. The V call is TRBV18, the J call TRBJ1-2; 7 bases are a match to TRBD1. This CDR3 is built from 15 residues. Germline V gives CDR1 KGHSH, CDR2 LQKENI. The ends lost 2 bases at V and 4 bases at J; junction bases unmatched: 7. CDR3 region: CASSPNSRQGYGYTF. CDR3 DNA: TGTGCCAGCTCACCAAACTCCAGACAGGGCTATGGCTACACCTTC.

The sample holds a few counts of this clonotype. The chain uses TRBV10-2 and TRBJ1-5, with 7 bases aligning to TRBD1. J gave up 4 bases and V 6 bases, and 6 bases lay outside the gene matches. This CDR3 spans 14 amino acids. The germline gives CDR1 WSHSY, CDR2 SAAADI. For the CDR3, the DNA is TGCGCCAGCAGCCCCAGGGACAGAAATCAGCCCCAGCATTTT. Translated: CASSPRDRNQPQHF.

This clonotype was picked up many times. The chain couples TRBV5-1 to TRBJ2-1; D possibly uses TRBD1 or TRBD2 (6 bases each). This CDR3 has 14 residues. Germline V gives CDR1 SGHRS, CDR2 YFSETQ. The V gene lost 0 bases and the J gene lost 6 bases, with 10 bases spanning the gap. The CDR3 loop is CASSLAPGANEQFF. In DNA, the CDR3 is TGCGCCAGCAGCTTGGCTCCGGGGGCCAATGAGCAGTTCTTC.

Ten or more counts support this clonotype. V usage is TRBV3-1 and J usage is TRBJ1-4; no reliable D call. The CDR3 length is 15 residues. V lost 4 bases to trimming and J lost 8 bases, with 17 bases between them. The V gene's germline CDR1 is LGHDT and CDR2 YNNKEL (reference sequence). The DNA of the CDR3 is TGTGCCAGCAGCCGTTCCACAGACGGTAACGAAAAACTGTTTTTT. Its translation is CASSRSTDGNEKLFF.

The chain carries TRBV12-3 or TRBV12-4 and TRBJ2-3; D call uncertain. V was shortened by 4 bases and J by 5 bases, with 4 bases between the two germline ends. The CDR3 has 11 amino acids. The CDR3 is CASSSLDTQYF. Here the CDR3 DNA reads TGTGCCAGCAGTTCTCTAGATACGCAGTATTTT.

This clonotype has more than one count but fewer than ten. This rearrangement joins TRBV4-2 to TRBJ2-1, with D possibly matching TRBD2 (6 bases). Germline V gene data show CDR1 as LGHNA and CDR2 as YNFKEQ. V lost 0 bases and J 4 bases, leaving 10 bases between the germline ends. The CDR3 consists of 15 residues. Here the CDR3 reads CASSQDGGEYNEQFF. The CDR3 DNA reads TGTGCCAGCAGCCAAGATGGCGGGGAGTACAATGAGCAGTTCTTC.

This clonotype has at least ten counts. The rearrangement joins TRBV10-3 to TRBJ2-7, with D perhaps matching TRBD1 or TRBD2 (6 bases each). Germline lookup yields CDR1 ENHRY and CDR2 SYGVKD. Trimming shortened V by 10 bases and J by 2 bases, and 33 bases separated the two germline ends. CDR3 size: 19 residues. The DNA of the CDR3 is TGTGCCACCGGAGAGTCCCTCTCGGGTCTTTCGGGGGCAACCTACGAGCAGTACTTC. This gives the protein CATGESLSGLSGATYEQYF.

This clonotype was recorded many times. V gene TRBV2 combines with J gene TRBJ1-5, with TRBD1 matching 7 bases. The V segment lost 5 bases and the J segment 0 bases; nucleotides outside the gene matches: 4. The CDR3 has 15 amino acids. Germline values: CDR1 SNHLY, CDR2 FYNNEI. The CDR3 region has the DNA TGTGCCAGCAGTCCGGGACAGTTTAGCAATCAGCCCCAGCATTTT. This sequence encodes CASSPGQFSNQPQHF.

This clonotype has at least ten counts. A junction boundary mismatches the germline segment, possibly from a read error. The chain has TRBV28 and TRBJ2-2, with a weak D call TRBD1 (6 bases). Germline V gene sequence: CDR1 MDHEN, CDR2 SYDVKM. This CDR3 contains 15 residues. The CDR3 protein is CASSAGDRNAGELFF. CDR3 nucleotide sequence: TGTGCCAGCAGTGCCGGAGACAGGAACGCCGGGGAGCTGTTTTTT.

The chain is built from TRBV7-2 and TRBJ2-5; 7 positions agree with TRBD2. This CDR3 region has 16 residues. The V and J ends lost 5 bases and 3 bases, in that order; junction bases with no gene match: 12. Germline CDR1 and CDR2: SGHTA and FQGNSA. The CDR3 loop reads CASSPMGGSDEETQYF. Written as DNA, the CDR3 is TGTGCCAGCAGCCCTATGGGCGGGAGCGACGAAGAGACCCAGTACTTC.

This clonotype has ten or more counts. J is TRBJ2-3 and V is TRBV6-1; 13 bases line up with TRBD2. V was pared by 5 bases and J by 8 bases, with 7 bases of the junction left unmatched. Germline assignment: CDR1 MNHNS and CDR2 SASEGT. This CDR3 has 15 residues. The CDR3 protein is CASSFTSGRAITQYF. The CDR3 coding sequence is TGTGCCAGCAGTTTTACTAGCGGGAGGGCCATTACGCAGTATTTT.

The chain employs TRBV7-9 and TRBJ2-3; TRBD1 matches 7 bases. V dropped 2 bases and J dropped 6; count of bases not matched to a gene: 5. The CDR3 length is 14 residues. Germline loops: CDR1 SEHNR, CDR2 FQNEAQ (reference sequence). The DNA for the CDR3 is TGTGCCAGCAGCTTACTACAGGGGTCGGATACGCAGTATTTT. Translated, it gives CASSLLQGSDTQYF.

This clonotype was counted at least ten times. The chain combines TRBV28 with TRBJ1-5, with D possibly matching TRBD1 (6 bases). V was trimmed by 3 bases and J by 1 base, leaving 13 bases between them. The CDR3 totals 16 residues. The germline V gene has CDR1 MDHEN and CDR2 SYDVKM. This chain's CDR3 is CASSFLLGGSNQPQHF. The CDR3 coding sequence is TGTGCCAGCAGTTTTCTTCTGGGGGGCAGCAATCAGCCCCAGCATTTT.